These 15 T cell receptor beta chains were sequenced from one sample in a study of T cell responses to AZD1222 COVID-19 vaccine. Sequencing was performed with immunoSEQ multiplex PCR; in TCRdb, only in-frame clones are kept and a portion is missing. The table lists more than 80,000 clones, 80% to 90% of them singletons. The source was peripheral blood, collected 28 days after the second AZD1222 dose. The receptors were gathered from an adult who received the AZD1222 COVID-19 vaccine.

The chain has TRBV7-9 and TRBJ2-7; D might be TRBD1 (6 bases). Trimming stripped 3 bases from V and 3 bases from J, with 12 bases between. The length of the CDR3 is 14 residues. Germline CDR1 is SEHNR and CDR2 is FQNEAQ (reference sequence). This chain's CDR3 is CASSFAGEHYEQYF. Here the CDR3 DNA reads TGTGCCAGCAGCTTTGCAGGGGAACACTACGAGCAGTACTTC.

This chain links TRBV5-4 with TRBJ2-7; 11 nucleotides agree with TRBD2. The CDR3 sequence is 15 residues long. V lost 4 bases, J lost 6 bases, and 9 bases stayed unmatched. The V gene's germline CDR1 is SGHNT and CDR2 YYREEE (reference sequence). This CDR3 is CASSHPGLAVGEQYF. In nucleotides, the CDR3 is TGTGCCAGCAGCCACCCGGGACTAGCGGTAGGCGAGCAGTACTTC. Looking up the rest from reference TRBV5-4 and TRBJ2-7 gives the full variable domain: ETGVTQSPTHLIKTRGQQVTLRCSSQSGHNTVSWYQQALGQGPQFIFQYYREEENGRGNFPPRFSGLQFPNYSSELNVNALELDDSALYLCASSHPGLAVGEQYFGPGTRLTVT.

The CDR3 is CASSQEGLAGINEQFF. The CDR3 nucleotides read TGCGCCAGCAGCCAAGAGGGTCTAGCGGGAATCAATGAGCAGTTCTTC. The chain couples TRBV4-1 to TRBJ2-1, with TRBD2 identical over 9 bases. J lost 6 bases, V lost 0 bases, and 6 bases had no gene match. The CDR3 runs to 16 residues. CDR1 MGHRA and CDR2 YSYEKL come from the germline V gene.

This chain links TRBV5-1 with TRBJ2-3, with D possibly being TRBD1 or TRBD2 (6 bases each). Trimming removed 5 bases from V and 6 bases from J, with 19 bases in between. Germline CDR1 and CDR2: SGHRS and YFSETQ. CDR3 size: 15 residues. This chain's CDR3 is CASRRGTPPSDTQYF. In DNA, the CDR3 is TGCGCCAGCAGACGGGGGACACCCCCCTCGGATACGCAGTATTTT.

This sequence joins TRBV11-2 and TRBJ2-1; D perhaps matches TRBD1 (8 bases). Germline V gene sequence: CDR1 SGHAT, CDR2 FQNNGV. V was shortened by 2 bases and J by 7 bases, with 18 bases between the two germline ends. The CDR3 is 16 amino acids. CDR3 amino acids: CASSLIGRTGRNEQFF. For the CDR3, the DNA is TGTGCCAGCAGCTTAATCGGGAGGACAGGGCGTAATGAGCAGTTCTTC.

CDR3 amino acids: CASSPQGHLWLEAFF. The CDR3 region has the DNA TGTGCCAGCAGCCCCCAAGGACACCTCTGGCTCGAAGCTTTCTTT. The V gene is TRBV9, the J gene TRBJ1-1; a possible D gene is TRBD1 (5 bases). Per the germline V gene, CDR1 is SGDLS and CDR2 is YYNGEE. This CDR3 comprises 15 residues. Trimming pared 4 bases from V and 8 bases from J, leaving 21 bases between.

The gene calls are TRBV4-2 and TRBJ2-5; 7 bases are a match to TRBD1. V was pared by 3 bases and J by 5 bases, with 6 bases of the junction left unmatched. CDR1 is LGHNA, CDR2 YNFKEQ, per germline. This CDR3 is 14 amino acids long. The CDR3 region has the DNA TGTGCCAGCAGCCAGGAACAGGGGTGGGAGACCCAGTACTTC. Its translation is CASSQEQGWETQYF.

The J gene is TRBJ2-3, the V gene TRBV27, with 7 bases fitting TRBD2. This CDR3 region has 16 residues. V gave up 7 bases and J gave up 2 bases; unmatched junction bases: 12. CDR1 is MNHEY and CDR2 is SMNVEV in the germline V gene (reference sequence). The CDR3 reads CASKRDWSLPTDTQYF. CDR3 DNA: TGTGCCAGCAAGCGGGACTGGAGTCTCCCCACAGATACGCAGTATTTT.

The chain employs TRBV6-2 or TRBV6-3 and TRBJ1-5, with D possibly TRBD1 on 6 matching bases. V lost 2 bases, J lost 6 bases, and 23 bases lay in between. Per germline, CDR1 MNHEY and CDR2 SVGEGT. The CDR3 consists of 18 residues. The CDR3 region is CASSYGFELGGQGQPQHF. The CDR3 DNA reads as TGTGCCAGCAGTTACGGGTTCGAGTTAGGGGGGCAGGGTCAGCCCCAGCATTTT.

This clone appeared a single time. This chain links TRBV5-1 with TRBJ2-5, with 10 bases matching TRBD1. The CDR3 consists of 17 residues. V gave up 2 bases and J gave up 1 base; unmatched junction bases: 8. Germline CDR1 SGHRS, CDR2 YFSETQ. The CDR3 DNA reads as TGCGCCAGCAGCTTCCTACCGGGACAGGGGACCCAAGAGACCCAGTACTTC. It specifies CASSFLPGQGTQETQYF.

The chain links TRBV5-1 to TRBJ1-2; TRBD1 matches at 7 bases. Germline V gene sequence: CDR1 SGHRS, CDR2 YFSETQ. The J segment lost 7 bases and the V segment lost 6 bases, leaving 6 bases of the junction unmatched. The CDR3 loop spans 12 amino acids. The CDR3, as DNA: TGCGCCAGCAAAGGACAGGCGCCTGGCTACACCTTC. This gives the protein CASKGQAPGYTF.

V usage is TRBV30 and J usage is TRBJ1-6; a possible D gene is TRBD1 (6 bases). Germline V gene sequence: CDR1 GTSNPN, CDR2 SVGIG (reference sequence). The CDR3 has 15 residues. V lost 0 bases to trimming and J lost 10 bases, with 16 bases between them. The CDR3 bases are TGTGCCTGGAGTGTATCGGGGGCGGGAGACTCACCCCTCCACTTT. Its translation: CAWSVSGAGDSPLHF.

CDR3 nucleotides: TGTGCCAGTAGCCCGGTAGAGGGGATGAATGAAAAACTGTTTTTT. Translation gives CASSPVEGMNEKLFF. The chain couples TRBV19 to TRBJ1-4; perhaps TRBD1 as D (5 bases). Germline V gene lookup returns CDR1 LNHDA and CDR2 SQIVND (reference sequence). CDR3 size: 15 residues. V was pared by 6 bases and J by 5 bases, with 16 bases between.

The V call is TRBV27, the J call TRBJ1-4, with a possible D match to TRBD1 (5 bases). Between the trimmed V and J ends, which lost 5 bases and 5 bases, there was a span of 12 bases. CDR3 length: 14 residues. Germline CDR1 is MNHEY and CDR2 is SMNVEV (reference sequence). CDR3 protein: CASSGVGGNEKLFF. In nucleotides, the CDR3 is TGTGCCAGCAGTGGTGTGGGGGGGAATGAAAAACTGTTTTTT.

Only one count was recorded for this clone. The gene calls are TRBV3-1 (or the pseudogene TRBV3-2) and TRBJ1-1, with 7 nucleotides matching TRBD1. The V gene end was trimmed by 3 bases and the J gene end by 10 bases; junction bases not matched to a gene: 8. The CDR3 has 13 residues. Looked up from germline, CDR1 is LGHDT and CDR2 is YNNKEL (reference sequence). The CDR3 loop reads CASSQEESGGAFF. The DNA of the CDR3 is TGTGCCAGCAGCCAGGAGGAGTCAGGGGGAGCTTTCTTT.